This T cell receptor (beta chain) was recorded in a study of blood T cell repertoires in COVID-19. At the level of the study: Donors in the United States, Italy and Spain gave samples during acute or convalescent COVID-19.

Source study methods: Researchers report that nucleated cell counts were estimated from reference gene primer amplification. The repertoire was sequenced with immunoSEQ multiplex PCR; TCRdb's copy has only in-frame clones and lacks some. From that table come the V and J calls and clone size; the DNA was used to work out D and trimming. The sample carries a few hundred thousand clones, approximately 91% recorded once. The germline CDR1 and CDR2 sequences are SQVTM and ANQGSEA. The CDR3 has 15 residues. The V and J ends lost 2 bases and 3 bases respectively, with 17 bases between them. The clonotype originates from a woman between 25 and 40 years old who had recovered from COVID-19. The sequencing sample was made of PBMCs or T cells enriched from blood (not recorded which). V usage is TRBV29-1 and J usage is TRBJ2-7; a possible D gene is TRBD2 (6 bases). The CDR3 region is CSVELLAGRSYEQYF. CDR3 coding DNA: TGCAGCGTTGAACTGTTGGCCGGGAGAAGCTACGAGCAGTACTTC.